These T cell receptor beta chains were read from a single sample in a study of CD8+ T cells in alopecia areata. Measured with immunoSEQ multiplex PCR; TCRdb has only the in-frame clones, and not every one. This table holds approximately 170,000 clones, 50% to 65% found once. Sequencing used CD4+ T cells sorted from blood, obtained at week 24, from a patient treated with tofacitinib. These receptor sequences come from a human donor with alopecia areata. Each CDR3 is given with its conserved first and last residue. The order of the fields is V gene, D gene, J gene, clone size, CDR3 DNA, CDR3 protein. A D gene is named only where the DNA matches it firmly. Rows may omit the clone size; those that give it use once, few, many or a size class.

TRBV15	.	TRBJ1-6	.	TGTGCCACCAGCAGGCCGGGGGCACCCCTCCACTTT	CATSRPGAPLHF
TRBV29-1	.	TRBJ1-5	.	TGCAGCGTTGACCGCTCGGGGTATGGCAATCAGCCCCAGCATTTT	CSVDRSGYGNQPQHF
TRBV25-1	TRBD2	TRBJ2-3	.	TGTGCCAGCAGCCTCTGGGGGAGGGCCGCAGATACGCAGTATTTT	CASSLWGRAADTQYF
TRBV11-2	.	TRBJ1-4	.	TGTGCCAGCAGGTCCATTACCGGGACGGGGGAAAAACTGTTTTTT	CASRSITGTGEKLFF
TRBV29-1	.	TRBJ1-4	.	TGCAGCGTTGGCTCGGGTTACGAGGAAAAACTGTTTTTT	CSVGSGYEEKLFF
TRBV5-4	TRBD1	TRBJ1-4	.	TGTGCCAGCAGCGTGCGGGACAGCGGTGAAAAACTGTTTTTT	CASSVRDSGEKLFF
TRBV15	.	TRBJ2-3	.	TGTGCCACCAGCAGAGTCCATCAGGGAACAGATACGCAGTATTTT	CATSRVHQGTDTQYF
TRBV4-2	TRBD1	TRBJ1-2	.	TGTGCCAGCAGCCCTGGACAGGGGGCAAATTATGGCTACACCTTC	CASSPGQGANYGYTF
TRBV2	.	TRBJ2-5	.	TGTGCCAGCAGTGGGGGGGGCAAGGGGACCCAGTACTTC	CASSGGGKGTQYF
TRBV30	.	TRBJ1-4	.	TGTGCCTGGAGCCCTTCTGAAAAACTGTTTTTT	CAWSPSEKLFF
TRBV11-3	TRBD1	TRBJ2-7	.	TGTGCCAGCAGCATCTCGACAGGGGGCGCGGGCGAGCAGTACTTC	CASSISTGGAGEQYF
TRBV19	.	TRBJ2-4	.	TGTGCCAGTAGTATAGGGCAGACTACAAGAGCCAAAAACATTCAGTACTTC	CASSIGQTTRAKNIQYF
TRBV30	.	TRBJ1-3	.	TGTGCCTGGAGTGTGCCGGGGATCTCTGGAAACACCATATATTTT	CAWSVPGISGNTIYF
TRBV29-1	TRBD1	TRBJ1-4	.	TGCAGCGTAGAGGGACAGGGTGGTGAAAAACTGTTTTTT	CSVEGQGGEKLFF
TRBV11-3	.	TRBJ1-5	.	TGTGCCAGCAGCTTAGGGGCCGGGCTCGATCAGCCCCAGCATTTT	CASSLGAGLDQPQHF
TRBV28	.	TRBJ2-5	.	TGTGCCAGCAGTTTAGGGTCTGGGGCGGGTGAGACCCAGTACTTC	CASSLGSGAGETQYF
TRBV29-1	.	TRBJ2-5	few	TGCAGCGCCAACCAGGGTGGCCAAGAGACCCAGTACTTC	CSANQGGQETQYF
TRBV4-1	TRBD1	TRBJ2-5	few	TGCGCCAGCAGCCCTGGGACAGGGGGGGAGACCCAGTACTTC	CASSPGTGGETQYF
TRBV2	.	TRBJ1-2	once	TGTGCCAGCAGTGAGATCAGGGGCGACTATGGCTACACCTTC	CASSEIRGDYGYTF
TRBV9	.	TRBJ1-6	few	TGTGCCAGCAGCGTAGCCGACGGAAATTCACCCCTCCACTTT	CASSVADGNSPLHF
TRBV25-1	.	TRBJ1-1	.	TGTGCCAGCAGCGTAGCGGGACCGGTATACACTGAAGCTTTCTTT	CASSVAGPVYTEAFF
TRBV30	.	TRBJ1-2	.	TGTGCCTGGAGGCCGGGGGGGCTGCCCCAGGGGGGCTACACCTTC	CAWRPGGLPQGGYTF
TRBV29-1	.	TRBJ1-1	.	TGCAGCGTTGAATACAAAATGAACACTGAAGCTTTCTTT	CSVEYKMNTEAFF
TRBV7-9	.	TRBJ1-1	.	TGTGCCAGCGTCGGGCCAACGATCATGAACACTGAAGCTTTCTTT	CASVGPTIMNTEAFF
TRBV10-3	.	TRBJ2-2	.	TGTGCCATCAAGCCGGGACAAAGCACTGTCGGCGGGGAGCTGTTTTTT	CAIKPGQSTVGGELFF
TRBV7-2	.	TRBJ1-5	.	TGTGCCAGCAGCTCCCGGACAGCGGGGGGTCAGCCCCAGCATTTT	CASSSRTAGGQPQHF
TRBV6-5	.	TRBJ1-6	.	TGTGCCAGCAGTTACTCGTGGGTGGCAGATTCACCCCTCCACTTT	CASSYSWVADSPLHF
TRBV5-6	.	TRBJ1-1	once	TGTGCCAGCACCCGCTGGGATTCTGAAGCTTTCTTT	CASTRWDSEAFF
TRBV29-1	.	TRBJ2-7	.	TGCAGCGTTGGGGCACAGGGCTCCGAGCAGTACTTC	CSVGAQGSEQYF
TRBV29-1	.	TRBJ2-6	.	TGCAGCACCGGCGAGCGTGGGGCCAACGTCCTGACTTTC	CSTGERGANVLTF
TRBV30	.	TRBJ1-2	.	TGTGCCTGGACACCCTCGGGAGGGAGCTACACCTTC	CAWTPSGGSYTF
TRBV23-1	.	TRBJ1-6	.	TGCGCCAGCAGTCAATCGGTCCAGGGGACTTCACCCCTCCACTTT	CASSQSVQGTSPLHF
TRBV6-6	.	TRBJ1-1	few	TGTGCCAGCAGTTCCAAGGCTACACGAGCTTTCTTT	CASSSKATRAFF
TRBV9	TRBD1	TRBJ1-1	.	TGTGCCAGCAGCGAGGGGACAGGGGACACTGAAGCTTTCTTT	CASSEGTGDTEAFF
TRBV6-1	TRBD1	TRBJ1-5	.	TGTGCCAGCGGACAGGGGATTCAGCCCCAGCATTTT	CASGQGIQPQHF
TRBV30	.	TRBJ1-3	.	TGTGCCTGGAGAGGGTCTGGAAACACCATATATTTT	CAWRGSGNTIYF
TRBV6-5	.	TRBJ1-3	.	TGTGCCAGCAGACTTGAGGGGGGCTCTGGAAACACCATATATTTT	CASRLEGGSGNTIYF
TRBV30	.	TRBJ1-1	.	TGTGCCTGGACCCAGGACAGACGGAACACTGAAGCTTTCTTT	CAWTQDRRNTEAFF
TRBV5-1	.	TRBJ1-1	.	TGCGCCAGCAGCGAGGACAGTATGAACACTGAAGCTTTCTTT	CASSEDSMNTEAFF
TRBV12-5	.	TRBJ1-5	.	TGTGCTAGTGGTTTGCCCACGGGGGGGTCGGATAATCAGCCCCAGCATTTT	CASGLPTGGSDNQPQHF
TRBV4-2	.	TRBJ2-1	.	TGTGCCAGCAGCCAAGCGGCAGACAGTTACAATGAGCAGTTCTTC	CASSQAADSYNEQFF
TRBV7-9	TRBD1	TRBJ2-3	few	TGTGCCAGCAGCCCAACAGGGGCGACAAGAGATACGCAGTATTTT	CASSPTGATRDTQYF
TRBV6-5	.	TRBJ2-7	.	TGTGCCAGCAGGCGGACGGAGACCTACGAGCAGTACTTC	CASRRTETYEQYF
TRBV29-1	.	TRBJ2-5	few	TGCAGCGTTGTTGGGGTCTACCAAGAGACCCAGTACTTC	CSVVGVYQETQYF
TRBV30	.	TRBJ2-7	.	TGTGCCTGGAGTGTAGGGTGGGGGACCTACGAGCAGTACTTC	CAWSVGWGTYEQYF
TRBV5-1	TRBD1	TRBJ2-5	.	TGCGCCAGCAGCACCGGACAGGGGGCGACGATCCAAGAGACCCAGTACTTC	CASSTGQGATIQETQYF
TRBV5-6	.	TRBJ1-2	.	TGTGCCAGCAGCTTGGCAGGGGCGGGCGGCTACACCTTC	CASSLAGAGGYTF